The source of this TCR beta chain is a study of cytomegalovirus exposure and HLA in healthy donors. A remark on this clone: The target antigen is unknown.

This CDR3 region has 15 residues. Germline V gives CDR1 MDHEN, CDR2 SYDVKM. The ends were cut back, 5 bases at V and 5 bases at J, with 16 bases in the middle. 60 Vbeta and 13 Jbeta primers were used in PCR. Measured with immunoSEQ multiplex PCR; TCRdb has only the in-frame clones, and not every one. The sample's table shows more than 95,000 clones. Broader study findings: A link between a missense DCLRE1C variant and TCR beta V- and J-gene trimming emerged from a later analysis. Sequencing depth across donors, presence/absence analyses assumed, was roughly uniform. Productive status was seen about 87% or about 30% of the time for most TCR beta V segments in an earlier analysis.

The source material was PBMCs. The clonotype originates from a man aged 25 to 40 in good health and CMV-seronegative. The chain uses TRBV28 and TRBJ2-1; weak D call: TRBD2 (5 bases). CDR3 region: CASSPPLAQNNEQFF. The CDR3 DNA reads TGTGCCAGCAGTCCCCCGCTAGCCCAGAACAATGAGCAGTTCTTC.